This is a list of T cell receptor beta chains from one sample in a study of blood T cell repertoires in COVID-19. TCRdb's table, derived via immunoSEQ multiplex PCR, lists solely in-frame clones and lacks some. The sample shows 350,000 or so clones, approximately 91% of them seen only once. Sequencing was performed on PBMCs or T cells enriched from blood (not recorded which). The receptors come from a woman aged 30 to 39 who had been exposed to COVID-19. Each CDR3 is given with its conserved first and last residue. The D gene is left open where the match is weak. The size entry is marked missing in some rows and otherwise reads once, few, many or a size class.

v_gene	len	d_gene	j_gene	abundance	CDR3nt	CDR3aa
TRBV28	16	TRBD1	TRBJ1-6	once	TGTGCCAGCAGTCCATGGGAGGGACAGGGGGAATCACCCCTCCACTTT	CASSPWEGQGESPLHF
TRBV27	15	TRBD2	TRBJ2-7	.	TGTGCCAGCAGTTTACTAGCGGGGGCGCGTTACGAGCAGTACTTC	CASSLLAGARYEQYF
TRBV7-2	13	.	TRBJ1-2	many	TGTGCCAGCAGCTTAGGGGACAAATATGGCTACACCTTC	CASSLGDKYGYTF
TRBV7-2	15	TRBD2	TRBJ2-1	.	TGTGCCAGCAGCTTCAGCGGGAGCCCCCACAATGAGCAGTTCTTC	CASSFSGSPHNEQFF
TRBV6-1	15	TRBD1	TRBJ2-7	.	TGTGCCAGCAGTGAGGGACAGCCGGCCAACTACGAGCAGTACTTC	CASSEGQPANYEQYF
TRBV9	14	.	TRBJ1-6	.	TGTGCCAGCAGCGTCGAGGGGAGGAATTCACCCCTCCACTTT	CASSVEGRNSPLHF
TRBV7-2	14	TRBD2	TRBJ2-5	.	TGTGCCAGCAGCTTTGAGGGAGGGCCAGAGACCCAGTACTTC	CASSFEGGPETQYF
TRBV12-5	17	.	TRBJ1-5	.	TGTGCTAGTGGTCTCTCGCCTGGGGCAGAAAGCAATCAGCCCCAGCATTTT	CASGLSPGAESNQPQHF
TRBV5-1	15	.	TRBJ1-5	.	TGCGCCAGCAGCCCCTCGGGTGGGGGGAATCAGCCCCAGCATTTT	CASSPSGGGNQPQHF
TRBV2	13	.	TRBJ2-1	.	TGTGCCGCCAGGGGTCTGGTTAACGGTGAGCAGTTCTTC	CAARGLVNGEQFF
TRBV7-6	17	.	TRBJ1-1	once	TGTGCCAGCAGCTTAACTACCGAGGGCGGAATGAACACTGAAGCTTTCTTT	CASSLTTEGGMNTEAFF
TRBV4-2	17	TRBD2	TRBJ2-3	.	TGTGCCAGCAGCCAAGATGCCAGCGGGGGGGTCGCAGATACGCAGTATTTT	CASSQDASGGVADTQYF
TRBV23-1	19	TRBD1	TRBJ1-5	.	TGCGCCAGCAGTCGTCACCGGGACAGGGGAGATTATAGCAATCAGCCCCAGCATTTT	CASSRHRDRGDYSNQPQHF
TRBV2	15	TRBD2	TRBJ2-2	.	TGTGCCAGCACCCTGGGACTAGCCTTCACCGGGGAGCTGTTTTTT	CASTLGLAFTGELFF
TRBV6-5	12	.	TRBJ1-2	.	TGTGCCAGCACTCCGACAGGCTGGAGCTACACCTTC	CASTPTGWSYTF
TRBV3-1/TRBV3-2	16	.	TRBJ1-4	.	TGTGCCAGCAGCCAAGGTGACGGAGCAACTAATGAAAAACTGTTTTTT	CASSQGDGATNEKLFF
TRBV6-6	14	.	TRBJ1-3	.	TGTGCCAGCAGTTCCCGGGACTTTGGAAACACCATATATTTT	CASSSRDFGNTIYF
TRBV6-5	15	.	TRBJ2-7	.	TGTGCCGGCAGGGGCGACAGAGAAGTAGGGAGGGAGCAGTACTTC	CAGRGDREVGREQYF
TRBV3-1/TRBV3-2	15	.	TRBJ2-1	.	TGTGCCAGCAGCCAAGTGCGGAGCCCCTACAATGAGCAGTTCTTC	CASSQVRSPYNEQFF
TRBV2	14	TRBD1	TRBJ1-2	.	TGTGCCAGCAGTCCCTGGGACAGGGGCTATGGCTACACCTTC	CASSPWDRGYGYTF
TRBV9	15	.	TRBJ1-1	.	TGTGCCAGCAGCGTAGATACAGGGCTTAACACTGAAGCTTTCTTT	CASSVDTGLNTEAFF
TRBV6-4	14	.	TRBJ2-2	.	TGTGCCAGCAGTGAATCCCAGAACACCGGGGAGCTGTTTTTT	CASSESQNTGELFF
TRBV6-6	12	.	TRBJ1-1	.	TGTGCCAGCAGTTACTCGCAGGATGAAGCTTTCTTT	CASSYSQDEAFF
TRBV5-4	17	.	TRBJ2-1	.	TGTGCCAGCAGCCCCGGGCAACGGACAGTTCACTACAATGAGCAGTTCTTC	CASSPGQRTVHYNEQFF
TRBV27	13	.	TRBJ2-3	.	TGTGCCAGCAGTTTTTTTGCGGGAGATACGCAGTATTTT	CASSFFAGDTQYF
TRBV7-3	15	TRBD1	TRBJ2-1	.	TGTGCCAGCAGCTTGACCCCGGACAGGGTAAGGGAGCAGTTCTTC	CASSLTPDRVREQFF
TRBV6-5	15	.	TRBJ1-1	.	TGTGCCAGCAGTTACTCGGGCAGGTTGAACACTGAAGCTTTCTTT	CASSYSGRLNTEAFF
TRBV28	13	.	TRBJ2-1	.	TGTGCCAGCATGAGCGGAACCTACAATGAGCAGTTCTTC	CASMSGTYNEQFF
TRBV24-1	17	TRBD1	TRBJ2-2	.	TGTGCCACCAGTGACTCAGGGGGCCGCTTCCGGAGAGGGGAGCTGTTTTTT	CATSDSGGRFRRGELFF
TRBV28	18	TRBD1	TRBJ1-4	.	TGTGCCAGCAGTTCACCCTACAGGGGGCGATCGGGGGATGAAAAACTGTTTTTT	CASSSPYRGRSGDEKLFF
TRBV9	14	TRBD1	TRBJ1-2	.	TGTGCCAGCAGCGTGGACCAGGGGGCGGCTGGCTACACCTTC	CASSVDQGAAGYTF
TRBV19	15	.	TRBJ1-5	.	TGTGCCACCAGGAAACCGGGACATACCAATCAGCCCCAGCATTTT	CATRKPGHTNQPQHF
TRBV4-2	13	.	TRBJ2-5	.	TGTGCCAGCAGCCCCCCGGGAGTAGAGACCCAGTACTTC	CASSPPGVETQYF
TRBV14	19	TRBD2	TRBJ2-2	.	TGTGCCAGCAGCCAAATGGGGGCTAGCGGGAGTAAGAACACCGGGGAGCTGTTTTTT	CASSQMGASGSKNTGELFF
TRBV18	16	.	TRBJ2-1	.	TGTGCCAGCTCACTTCTTAGCGCCTTATCCTACAATGAGCAGTTCTTC	CASSLLSALSYNEQFF
TRBV9	15	.	TRBJ2-2	.	TGTGCCAGCAGCCATGACAGCCCGAACACCGGGGAGCTGTTTTTT	CASSHDSPNTGELFF
TRBV15	14	TRBD1	TRBJ2-7	.	TGTGCCACCAGCAGCGGGACAGATTCATACGAGCAGTACTTC	CATSSGTDSYEQYF